The 13 T cell receptor beta chains presented below share a single source sample, sequenced in a study of blood T cell repertoires in COVID-19. Sequenced by immunoSEQ multiplex PCR; TCRdb stores in-frame clones only, minus some. This table holds over 25,000 clones, about 90% found once. Sequencing was performed on peripheral blood. The receptors were sampled from a woman aged 55-70 years with active COVID-19.

The genes are TRBV28 and TRBJ2-1; 10 bases are shared with TRBD2. The V gene's germline CDR1 is MDHEN and CDR2 SYDVKM. The junction had 5 bases not matched to a gene; V was cut back by 2 bases and J by 7 bases. The CDR3 runs to 15 residues. CDR3 protein: CASSLLELAGNEQFF. Here the CDR3 DNA reads TGTGCCAGCAGTTTACTTGAACTAGCGGGGAATGAGCAGTTCTTC.

This clone was seen a single time. V usage is TRBV28 and J usage is TRBJ2-5; D may be TRBD1 (5 bases). The CDR3 consists of 14 residues. Deletions cut 6 bases from V and 1 base from J, with 12 bases between. Germline values: CDR1 MDHEN, CDR2 SYDVKM. CDR3 DNA sequence: TGTGCCAGCAGAGCGAGTGGGGCCCAAGAGACCCAGTACTTC. This codes for CASRASGAQETQYF.

This chain links TRBV27 with TRBJ2-3; 7 positions agree with TRBD2. Germline trimming cut 7 bases from V and 4 bases from J; bases unmatched to any gene: 14. The CDR3 loop spans 16 amino acids. The V gene's germline CDR1 is MNHEY and CDR2 SMNVEV (reference sequence). For the CDR3, the DNA is TGTGCCAGCAAGGGAAGCGGGAAAGGTTTGGCAGATACGCAGTATTTT. Its protein product is CASKGSGKGLADTQYF.

The chain joins TRBV7-2 to TRBJ2-4; 7 bases fit TRBD1. Germline trimming cut 1 base from V and 6 bases from J; bases unmatched to any gene: 6. This CDR3 region has 15 residues. Germline V gene lookup returns CDR1 SGHTA and CDR2 FQGNSA. The CDR3 DNA reads TGTGCCAGCAGCTTAGGAGGGGGCAGGGGAAACATTCAGTACTTC. Residues: CASSLGGGRGNIQYF.

The genes are TRBV6-5 and TRBJ1-2, with D possibly being TRBD1 (6 bases). The length of the CDR3 is 12 residues. Trimming removed 8 bases from V and 8 bases from J, with 15 bases in between. Germline assignment: CDR1 MNHEY and CDR2 SVGAGI. The DNA of the CDR3 is TGTGCCAGCCGGCGTGGGGGCCAGGGCTACACCTTC. This translates into CASRRGGQGYTF.

V and J are TRBV7-3 and TRBJ1-1, with a weak D call TRBD1 (5 bases). Germline lookup yields CDR1 SGHTA and CDR2 FQGTGA. This CDR3 is built from 13 residues. Between the trimmed V and J ends, which lost 1 base and 4 bases, there was a span of 7 bases. CDR3 coding DNA: TGTGCCAGCAGCTTAATGGGGGGCACTGAAGCTTTCTTT. Translated: CASSLMGGTEAFF.

The chain employs TRBV11-1 and TRBJ2-7, with 11 bases lining up with TRBD2. The CDR3 totals 15 residues. The V gene's germline CDR1 is SGHAT and CDR2 FQDESV (reference sequence). V lost 5 bases and J lost 5; bases outside the gene matches: 8. The CDR3 region is CASSPLTSGIDEQYF. The DNA of the CDR3 is TGTGCCAGCAGCCCCTTGACTAGCGGGATCGACGAGCAGTACTTC.

The rearrangement links TRBV19 to TRBJ2-3; D is unresolved. From germline, CDR1 is LNHDA and CDR2 SQIVND (reference sequence). The CDR3 length is 12 residues. Between the trimmed V and J ends, which lost 3 bases and 7 bases, there was a span of 8 bases. The DNA of the CDR3 is TGTGCCAGTAGTATCTCGAGCTATACGCAGTATTTT. It encodes CASSISSYTQYF. The variable domain in full, completed from reference TRBV19 and TRBJ2-3, reads DGGITQSPKYLFRKEGQNVTLSCEQNLNHDAMYWYRQDPGQGLRLIYYSQIVNDFQKGDIAEGYSVSREKKESFPLTVTSAQKNPTAFYLCASSISSYTQYFGPGTRLTVL.

The chain is built from TRBV4-1 and TRBJ1-5; TRBD1 is a possible D gene (6 bases). The ends were cut back, 6 bases at V and 3 bases at J, with 15 bases in the middle. The length of the CDR3 is 15 residues. Germline loops: CDR1 MGHRA, CDR2 YSYEKL. Here the CDR3 DNA reads TGCGCCAGCAGTCGCACAGGGCCTATCAATCAGCCCCAGCATTTT. This translates into CASSRTGPINQPQHF.

Regarding this clone: Other DNA sequences from this sample encode an identical CDR3 as well. V usage is TRBV7-2 and J usage is TRBJ1-1; TRBD1 matches 8 bases. The CDR3 runs to 14 residues. Germline V gives CDR1 SGHTA, CDR2 FQGNSA. V lost 4 bases, J lost 1 base, and 2 bases stayed unmatched. CDR3 sequence: CASSSGGKNTEAFF. Here the CDR3 DNA reads TGTGCCAGCAGCTCAGGGGGCAAGAACACTGAAGCTTTCTTT.

The chain links TRBV11-2 to TRBJ2-1, with 8 bases lining up with TRBD2. The CDR3 has 17 amino acids. After removal of 4 bases from V and 8 bases from J, the junction contained 16 bases not matched to a gene. Germline V gene lookup returns CDR1 SGHAT and CDR2 FQNNGV. Here the CDR3 DNA reads TGTGCCAGCAGCTCCACACAACTAGCGGCCTCTAGGGATGAGCAGTTCTTC. This encodes CASSSTQLAASRDEQFF.

This chain links TRBV6-5 with TRBJ2-7, with 9 bases fitting TRBD1. CDR1 is MNHEY, CDR2 SVGAGI, per germline. The CDR3 covers 13 residues. The J segment lost 0 bases and the V segment lost 9 bases, leaving 3 bases of the junction unmatched. CDR3 residues: CASDRGSSYEQYF. The CDR3 region has the DNA TGTGCCAGTGACAGGGGGAGCTCCTACGAGCAGTACTTC.

This chain connects TRBV2 to TRBJ1-6, with 7 bases fitting TRBD1. This CDR3 has 14 residues. CDR1 is SNHLY, CDR2 FYNNEI, per germline. The V segment lost 6 bases and the J segment 7 bases; nucleotides outside the gene matches: 6. This chain's CDR3 is CASRFDRANSPLHF. CDR3 bases: TGTGCCAGCAGATTTGACAGGGCGAATTCACCCCTCCACTTT.